The source of this TCR beta chain is a study of T cell responses to AZD1222 COVID-19 vaccine. This table comes from immunoSEQ multiplex PCR, and its TCRdb copy is limited to in-frame clones, with some not included. This table has more than 95,000 clones, 82% appearing once. This CDR3 spans 15 amino acids. V was cut by 6 bases and J by 2 bases, with 16 bases left in between. Germline-derived CDR1 and CDR2 are MNHEY and SVGAGI. The sequence was obtained from an adult in good health. This chain joins TRBV6-5 and TRBJ1-2, with D unresolved. The sequences come from peripheral blood, collected on day 0 of AZD1222 vaccination. CDR3: CASSPSGIGNYGYTF. The CDR3 coding sequence is TGTGCCAGCAGCCCCTCCGGTATAGGGAACTATGGCTACACCTTC.